These 22 T cell receptor beta chains were all obtained from the same sample, sequenced in a study of blood T cell repertoires in COVID-19. The table came from immunoSEQ multiplex PCR; TCRdb's copy has only in-frame clones and leaves some out. The top ten clones hold 4% to 5.5% of a sample with 95,000 to 110,000 clones, about 80% of them seen once. Sequenced: peripheral blood. These receptors were obtained from a man in his sixties or seventies with acute or convalescent COVID-19.

The V gene is TRBV5-1, the J gene TRBJ1-1; TRBD1 might be the D (5 bases). This CDR3 is 14 amino acids long. V gave up 0 bases and J gave up 2 bases, with 8 bases separating them. Per the germline V gene, CDR1 is SGHRS and CDR2 is YFSETQ. Here the CDR3 reads CASSLGTFNTEAFF. The CDR3, as DNA: TGCGCCAGCAGCTTGGGGACATTCAACACTGAAGCTTTCTTT.

V and J are TRBV2 and TRBJ1-3; D is unclear. Germline lookup yields CDR1 SNHLY and CDR2 FYNNEI. V was cut by 5 bases and J by 0 bases, with 11 bases left in between. CDR3 size: 15 residues. CDR3 sequence: CASSPNSVSGNTIYF. CDR3 coding DNA: TGTGCCAGCAGTCCCAACAGTGTCTCTGGAAACACCATATATTTT.

This clone was observed a handful of times. The rearrangement links TRBV7-2 to TRBJ1-1; D remains ambiguous. The CDR3 sequence is 14 residues long. Germline CDR1 reads SGHTA; CDR2 reads FQGNSA. Trimming took 7 bases from V and 1 from J, leaving 13 bases between them. This chain's CDR3 is CASIKNRGNTEAFF. The CDR3 coding sequence is TGTGCCAGCATTAAGAACCGGGGGAACACTGAAGCTTTCTTT.

The chain recombines TRBV7-2 with TRBJ2-2; weak D call: TRBD2 (7 bases). This CDR3 contains 15 residues. Germline values: CDR1 SGHTA, CDR2 FQGNSA. With 2 bases removed from V and 7 bases from J, the gap between germline ends came to 14 bases. The CDR3 region is CASSLSRGASGELFF. CDR3 coding DNA: TGTGCCAGCAGCTTAAGCCGGGGGGCGAGCGGGGAGCTGTTTTTT.

The rearrangement uses TRBV9 and TRBJ2-2; 10 bases agree with TRBD2. From germline, CDR1 is SGDLS and CDR2 YYNGEE. There are 15 residues in the CDR3. V was clipped by 4 bases and J by 0 bases; unmatched bases: 0. Here the CDR3 DNA reads TGTGCCAGCAGCAGCGGGGGGGCGAACACCGGGGAGCTGTTTTTT. Its translation: CASSSGGANTGELFF.

In this sample, this clone turned up once. The J gene is TRBJ2-1, the V gene TRBV5-8; TRBD1 matches at 7 bases. Germline CDR1 reads SGHTS; CDR2 reads YDEGEE. The CDR3 consists of 18 residues. The junction had 12 bases not matched to a gene; V was cut back by 3 bases and J by 0 bases. CDR3 sequence (DNA): TGTGCCAGCAGCTCCCCCCGGGACAGCTTTTCCTCCTACAATGAGCAGTTCTTC. Translated, it gives CASSSPRDSFSSYNEQFF. The full variable domain, its missing parts supplied by reference TRBV5-8 and TRBJ2-1, is EAGVTQSPTHLIKTRGQQATLRCSPISGHTSVYWYQQALGLGLQFLLWYDEGEERNRGNFPPRFSGRQFPNYSSELNVNALELEDSALYLCASSSPRDSFSSYNEQFFGPGTRLTVL.

J is TRBJ1-6 and V is TRBV6-5; 7 nucleotides align to TRBD1. J lost 7 bases, V lost 6 bases, and 6 bases had no gene match. Germline V gene data show CDR1 as MNHEY and CDR2 as SVGAGI. The CDR3 is 14 residues long. The CDR3 here is CASSLTGLNSPLHF. DNA of the CDR3: TGTGCCAGCAGCTTGACAGGGTTAAATTCACCCCTCCACTTT.

The count of this clone is one. The CDR3 region has the DNA TGCGCCAGCAGCGGAGGGACTAGCGGGGCAGATACGCAGTATTTT. Protein: CASSGGTSGADTQYF. J is TRBJ2-3 and V is TRBV5-1; 13 nucleotides align to TRBD2. Germline V CDR1 and CDR2: SGHRS, YFSETQ. The trim removed 4 bases at V and 4 bases at J, leaving 3 bases unmatched. The CDR3 has 15 residues.

This clone was counted between two and nine times. The gene calls are TRBV6-5 and TRBJ1-2, with 7 bases fitting TRBD1. CDR3 length equals 13 residues. V lost 2 bases, J lost 8 bases, and 5 bases stayed unmatched. Germline values: CDR1 MNHEY, CDR2 SVGAGI. In DNA form, the CDR3 reads TGTGCCAGCAGTTACAAGGGGGCGTTGGGCTACACCTTC. Encoded protein: CASSYKGALGYTF.

V gene TRBV7-3 combines with J gene TRBJ1-1; weak D call: TRBD1 (6 bases). The germline V gene encodes CDR1 SGHTA and CDR2 FQGTGA. This CDR3 contains 13 residues. With 3 bases removed from V and 2 bases from J, the gap between germline ends came to 7 bases. CDR3 bases: TGTGCCAGCAGCTTGGACAGTAACACTGAAGCTTTCTTT. This codes for CASSLDSNTEAFF.

V gene TRBV6-1 combines with J gene TRBJ1-5; D possibly corresponds to TRBD1 (5 bases). The germline V gene has CDR1 MNHNS and CDR2 SASEGT. The V gene lost 3 bases and the J gene lost 2 bases, with 14 bases spanning the gap. The CDR3 has 16 residues. The CDR3 protein is CASSDKGQGGNQPQHF. The CDR3 bases are TGTGCCAGCAGTGACAAGGGGCAGGGCGGCAATCAGCCCCAGCATTTT.

The chain employs TRBV6-5 and TRBJ2-1; D may be TRBD1 (6 bases). Germline-derived CDR1 and CDR2 are MNHEY and SVGAGI. Deletions cut 5 bases from V and 3 bases from J, with 11 bases between. The CDR3 is made up of 14 amino acids. CDR3 in amino acids: CASSPGTYYNEQFF. CDR3 nucleotide sequence: TGTGCCAGCAGTCCCGGGACATACTACAATGAGCAGTTCTTC.

The genes are TRBV20-1 and TRBJ2-4; D not resolved. Trimming left V 2 bases short and J 5 bases short, with 4 bases between. The CDR3 sequence is 11 residues long. CDR1 and CDR2 (germline): DFQATT, SNEGSKA (reference sequence). CDR3 sequence reads: CSARQENIQYF. CDR3 DNA sequence: TGCAGTGCTAGACAGGAAAACATTCAGTACTTC.

The genes are TRBV7-6 and TRBJ2-7; 7 bases are shared with TRBD1. The germline gives CDR1 SGHVS, CDR2 FNYEAQ. The CDR3 consists of 15 residues. Trimming at V came to 1 base and at J to 2 bases, leaving 5 bases not matched to a gene. CDR3 in amino acids: CASSLDEGQTYEQYF. The CDR3 DNA reads TGTGCCAGCAGCTTAGATGAGGGACAGACCTACGAGCAGTACTTC.

Notes on this clone: This same CDR3 is encoded by further DNA sequences in the sample. The J gene is TRBJ1-5, the V gene TRBV5-1, with 7 bases matching TRBD1. The CDR3 runs to 15 residues. V trimming: 0 bases; J trimming: 4 bases; junction bases outside the gene matches: 4. Germline V gene sequence: CDR1 SGHRS, CDR2 YFSETQ. CDR3 sequence (DNA): TGCGCCAGCAGCTTGGTTGCAGGGGGAAATCAGCCCCAGCATTTT. Residues: CASSLVAGGNQPQHF. The variable domain in full, completed from reference TRBV5-1 and TRBJ1-5, reads KAGVTQTPRYLIKTRGQQVTLSCSPISGHRSVSWYQQTPGQGLQFLFEYFSETQRNKGNFPGRFSGRQFSNSRSEMNVSTLELGDSALYLCASSLVAGGNQPQHFGDGTRLSIL.

The table lists this clone with a count of one. The gene calls are TRBV5-1 and TRBJ2-2; D is uncertain. V was pared by 1 base and J by 5 bases, with 15 bases between. Germline CDR1 reads SGHRS; CDR2 reads YFSETQ. The CDR3 has 16 residues. CDR3 sequence (DNA): TGCGCCAGCAGCTTGTCTGACTCCCTTGGGACCGGGGAGCTGTTTTTT. It translates to CASSLSDSLGTGELFF.

This chain links TRBV7-9 with TRBJ1-5; TRBD1 is a possible D gene (5 bases). CDR3 size: 14 residues. Deletions cut 5 bases from V and 7 bases from J, with 15 bases between. The germline CDR1 and CDR2 sequences are SEHNR and FQNEAQ (reference sequence). CDR3: CASSRDGGTQPQHF. The DNA for the CDR3 is TGTGCCAGCAGCCGGGACGGGGGGACCCAGCCCCAGCATTTT.

The genes are TRBV7-8 and TRBJ2-1, with 9 bases lining up with TRBD1. The CDR3 runs 17 residues. V was clipped by 3 bases and J by 6 bases; unmatched bases: 12. Germline assignment: CDR1 SGHVS and CDR2 FQNEAQ. DNA of the CDR3: TGTGCCAGCAGCTTCCTACCGGGACAGGGTTTTTCCAATGAGCAGTTCTTC. As protein: CASSFLPGQGFSNEQFF.

V and J are TRBV2 and TRBJ1-2, with 8 bases matching TRBD1. V lost 8 bases, J lost 2 bases, and 7 bases stayed unmatched. The CDR3 is made up of 14 amino acids. Germline V gene data show CDR1 as SNHLY and CDR2 as FYNNEI. CDR3 protein: CASLGAGGNYGYTF. The CDR3, as DNA: TGTGCCAGCCTTGGGGCAGGGGGCAACTATGGCTACACCTTC.

This rearrangement joins TRBV7-3 to TRBJ2-3; 10 bases line up with TRBD2. The CDR3 spans 15 residues. The V gene's germline CDR1 is SGHTA and CDR2 FQGTGA. The J segment lost 2 bases and the V segment lost 5 bases, leaving 4 bases of the junction unmatched. CDR3 loop: CASSLSGGATDTQYF. The CDR3 nucleotides read TGTGCCAGCAGCCTGAGCGGGGGGGCCACAGATACGCAGTATTTT.

The V gene is TRBV11-1, the J gene TRBJ1-6, with 7 bases lining up with TRBD1. The germline V gene has CDR1 SGHAT and CDR2 FQDESV (reference sequence). V dropped 5 bases and J dropped 7; count of bases not matched to a gene: 5. The CDR3 loop spans 14 amino acids. The CDR3 sequence: CASSGQGGNSPLHF. Written as DNA, the CDR3 is TGTGCCAGCAGCGGCCAGGGGGGAAATTCACCCCTCCACTTT. Supplemented by reference TRBV11-1 and TRBJ1-6, the full variable domain reads EAEVAQSPRYKITEKSQAVAFWCDPISGHATLYWYRQILGQGPELLVQFQDESVVDDSQLPKDRFSAERLKGVDSTLKIQPAELGDSAMYLCASSGQGGNSPLHFGNGTRLTVT.

The chain recombines TRBV10-1 with TRBJ1-1, with D possibly matching TRBD1 (5 bases). Germline V CDR1 and CDR2: WNHNN, SYGVQD (reference sequence). The CDR3 spans 15 residues. V was clipped by 3 bases and J by 4 bases, with 15 bases between them. CDR3 amino acids: CASSDSRGSGTEAFF. In nucleotides, the CDR3 is TGCGCCAGCAGTGACAGCCGGGGGTCGGGCACTGAAGCTTTCTTT.